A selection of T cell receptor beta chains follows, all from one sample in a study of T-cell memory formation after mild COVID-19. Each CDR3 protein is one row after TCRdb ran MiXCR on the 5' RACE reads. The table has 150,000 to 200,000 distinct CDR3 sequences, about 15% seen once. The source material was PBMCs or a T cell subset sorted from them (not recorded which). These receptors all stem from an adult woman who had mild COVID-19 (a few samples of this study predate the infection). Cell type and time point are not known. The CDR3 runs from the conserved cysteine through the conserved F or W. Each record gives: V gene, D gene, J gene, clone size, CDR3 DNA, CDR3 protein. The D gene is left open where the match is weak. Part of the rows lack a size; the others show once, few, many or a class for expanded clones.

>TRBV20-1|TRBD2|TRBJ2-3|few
TGCAGTGCTAGGGGCGGCGGGGGGGCAACAGATACGCAGTATTTT
CSARGGGGATDTQYF
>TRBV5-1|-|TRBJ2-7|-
TGCGCCAGCAGCTTGGAGAGTGGGCCCTACGAGCAGTACTTC
CASSLESGPYEQYF
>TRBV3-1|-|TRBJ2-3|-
TGTGCCAGCAGCCAGGTCGAGGGGACGCAGTATTTT
CASSQVEGTQYF
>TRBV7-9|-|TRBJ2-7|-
TGTGCCAGCAGCCCCAGCGGGCGTTCCTACGAGCAGTACTTC
CASSPSGRSYEQYF
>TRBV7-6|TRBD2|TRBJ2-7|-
TGTGCCAGCAGCTTGACTAGCGGGAGAGGGGACGAGCAGTACTTC
CASSLTSGRGDEQYF
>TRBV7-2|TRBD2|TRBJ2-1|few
TGTGCCAGCAGCTCCAGCGGGGGGGCCTTCAATGAGCAGTTCTTC
CASSSSGGAFNEQFF
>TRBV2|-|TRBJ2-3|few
TGTGCCAGCAGCCAAAGACAGCGTAGCACAGATACGCAGTATTTT
CASSQRQRSTDTQYF
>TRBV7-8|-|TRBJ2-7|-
TGTGCCAGCTGCTTATCCGCGACCCCGCGCTCGGGTGAGCAGTACTTC
CASCLSATPRSGEQYF
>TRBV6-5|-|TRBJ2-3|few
TGTGCCAGCAGTTACTCGACTGGAGCAGGAATGGATACGCAGTATTTT
CASSYSTGAGMDTQYF
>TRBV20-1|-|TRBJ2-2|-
TGCAGTGCTAGTCAAGGAACCGGGGAGCTGTTTTTT
CSASQGTGELFF
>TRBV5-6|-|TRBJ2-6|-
TGTGCCAGCAGCTCACCGGGACGGCCAGGCACTGGGGCCAACGTCCTGACTTTC
CASSSPGRPGTGANVLTF
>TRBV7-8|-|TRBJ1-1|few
TGTGCCAGCAGCTTACGGGTCGGCGGGGCTACTGAAGCTTTCTTT
CASSLRVGGATEAFF
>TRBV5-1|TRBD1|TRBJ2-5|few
TGCGCCAGCAGCTTGACCGGGACAGGGGTTGTCCAAGAGACCCAGTACTTC
CASSLTGTGVVQETQYF
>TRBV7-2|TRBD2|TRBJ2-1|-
TGTGCCAGCAGCTTAGCGCGGGGAGGGAATGAGCAGTTCTTC
CASSLARGGNEQFF
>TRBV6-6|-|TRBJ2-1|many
TGTGCCAGCAGTTATTCGGGGAGCTCCTACAATGAGCAGTTCTTC
CASSYSGSSYNEQFF
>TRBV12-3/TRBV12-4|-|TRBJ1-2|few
TGTGCCAGCAGGGATACCGGGAGACCTAACTATGGCTACACCTTC
CASRDTGRPNYGYTF
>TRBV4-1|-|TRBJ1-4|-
TGCGCCAGCAGCCAAGCGGGGAGGGGTACTAATGAAAAACTGTTTTTT
CASSQAGRGTNEKLFF
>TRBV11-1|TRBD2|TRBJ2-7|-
TGTGCCAGCAGCACTAGCGGACATTTCTCCTACGAGCAGTACTTC
CASSTSGHFSYEQYF
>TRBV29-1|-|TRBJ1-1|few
TGCAGCGTTGAGAGGGTAGCCCCTGAAGCTTTCTTT
CSVERVAPEAFF
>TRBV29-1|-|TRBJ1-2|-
TGCAGCGTTGGTCAGGGCGGCGGCTACACCTTC
CSVGQGGGYTF
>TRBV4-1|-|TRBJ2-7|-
TGCGCCAGCAGCCAAGAAGGATCCTACGAGCAGTACTTC
CASSQEGSYEQYF
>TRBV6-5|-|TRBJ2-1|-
TGTGCCAGCATGGTTTCAGGGGAGCAGTTCTTC
CASMVSGEQFF
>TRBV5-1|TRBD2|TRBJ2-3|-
TGCGCCAGCAGCAGCGGGGCTATTAGCACAGATACGCAGTATTTT
CASSSGAISTDTQYF
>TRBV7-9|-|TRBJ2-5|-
TGTGCCAGCAGCTTAGCGCTTAAAGAAGAGACCCAGTACTTC
CASSLALKEETQYF
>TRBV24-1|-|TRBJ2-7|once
TGTGCCACCAGTGATGCGCGGGAAGTCCTGCACGAGCAGTACTTC
CATSDAREVLHEQYF
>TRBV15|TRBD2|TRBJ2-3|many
TGTGCCACCATGCGGGGGGGCGCAGATACGCAGTATTTT
CATMRGGADTQYF
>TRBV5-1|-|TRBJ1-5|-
TGCGCCAGCAGCTTCTCGGCAGATCAGCCCCAGCATTTT
CASSFSADQPQHF
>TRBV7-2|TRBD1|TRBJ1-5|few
TGTGCCAGCAGCGGCAGGGGGGTCGAGCCCCAGCATTTT
CASSGRGVEPQHF
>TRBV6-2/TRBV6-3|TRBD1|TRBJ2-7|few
TGTGCCAGCGGGACAGGTAACGAGCAGTACTTC
CASGTGNEQYF
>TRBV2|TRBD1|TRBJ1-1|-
TGTGCCAGCAGTGAGGAGGGGGCCGCCACTGAAGCTTTCTTT
CASSEEGAATEAFF
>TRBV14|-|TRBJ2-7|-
TGTGCCAGCAGCCATGCGGGACACCGAGGGACCAACGAGCAGTACTTC
CASSHAGHRGTNEQYF
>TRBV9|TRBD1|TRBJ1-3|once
TGTGCCAGCAGCCCTCGACAGGGCGCTGGAAACACCATATATTTT
CASSPRQGAGNTIYF
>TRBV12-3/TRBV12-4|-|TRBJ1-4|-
TGTGCCAGCAGTCCCCTCTCAGGTTATGAAAAACTGTTTTTT
CASSPLSGYEKLFF
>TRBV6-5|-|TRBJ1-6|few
TGTGCCAGCAGAGACACAGGGATCCAGAATTCACCCCTCCACTTT
CASRDTGIQNSPLHF
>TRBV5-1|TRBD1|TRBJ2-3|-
TGCGCCACCCTTCCCGGGACAGGGGTCTTAGGCACAGATACGCAGTATTTT
CATLPGTGVLGTDTQYF
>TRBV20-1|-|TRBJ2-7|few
TGCAGTGCTACCGGACCCACCTACGAGCAGTACTTC
CSATGPTYEQYF
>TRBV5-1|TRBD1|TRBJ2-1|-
TGCGCCAGCAGCCATGGACAGGGGATATACAATGAGCAGTTCTTC
CASSHGQGIYNEQFF
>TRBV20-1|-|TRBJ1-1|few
TGCAGTGCTAGATCTGGTCTGGCAGGGTTGAACACTGAAGCTTTCTTT
CSARSGLAGLNTEAFF
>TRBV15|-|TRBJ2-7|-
TGTGCCACCAGCAGAGAGCCGACGTTGGGCGAGCAGTACTTC
CATSREPTLGEQYF
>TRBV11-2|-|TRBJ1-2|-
TGTGCCAGCAGCTATAACACCGGGACGGAACGTCACTATGGCTACACCTTC
CASSYNTGTERHYGYTF
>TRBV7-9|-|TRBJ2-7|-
TGTGCCAGCAGCCCCCCGGGTGACGAGCAGTACTTC
CASSPPGDEQYF
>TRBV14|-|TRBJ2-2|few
TGTGCCAGCAGCCCCAGTAGCGGGAACACCGGGGAGCTGTTTTTT
CASSPSSGNTGELFF
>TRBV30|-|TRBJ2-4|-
TGTGCCTGGAGTGTAGGCCTCCCCGCCAAAAACATTCAGTACTTC
CAWSVGLPAKNIQYF
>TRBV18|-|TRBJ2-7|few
TGTGCCATCTCACCGGTAGCGGTCCCCGGAGTCTACGAGCAGTACTTC
CAISPVAVPGVYEQYF
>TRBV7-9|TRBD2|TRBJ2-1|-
TGTGCCAGCAGCTTAGCGAGGCTAGCGGTCTCAACGGGGTCCTACAATGAGCAGTTCTTC
CASSLARLAVSTGSYNEQFF
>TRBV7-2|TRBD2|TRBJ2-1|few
TGTGCCAGCAGCCTCCCGGGGGGCTACAATGAGCAGTTCTTC
CASSLPGGYNEQFF
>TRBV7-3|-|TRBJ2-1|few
TGTGCCAGCAGCTTGAAGGCACGCGATTTTGGGTCCAATGAGCAGTTCTTC
CASSLKARDFGSNEQFF
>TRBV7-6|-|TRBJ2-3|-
TGTGCCAGCAGCCTCGTAATAGGGACAGATACGCAGTATTTT
CASSLVIGTDTQYF
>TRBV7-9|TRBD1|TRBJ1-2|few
TGTGCCAGCAGGCACCGGGACAGCCCTAACTATGGCTACACCTTC
CASRHRDSPNYGYTF
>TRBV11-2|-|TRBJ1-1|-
TGTGCCAGCAGCTTAGGCATCCCGAGGCGGAACACTGAAGCTTTCTTT
CASSLGIPRRNTEAFF
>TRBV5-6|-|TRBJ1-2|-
TGTGCCAGCAGCGAGGGCCCACCCTATGGCTACACCTTC
CASSEGPPYGYTF
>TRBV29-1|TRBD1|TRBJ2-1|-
TGCAGCGTGTCGGACAGGGACAATGAGCAGTTCTTC
CSVSDRDNEQFF
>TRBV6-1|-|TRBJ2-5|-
TGTGCCAGCAGTGAGACTACCCAAGAGACCCAGTACTTC
CASSETTQETQYF
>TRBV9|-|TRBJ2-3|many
TGTGCCAGCAGCGTGTTAAGCACAGATACGCAGTATTTT
CASSVLSTDTQYF
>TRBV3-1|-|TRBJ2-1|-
TGTGCCAGCAGCATCCGGGTGGCCCACAATGAGCAGTTCTTC
CASSIRVAHNEQFF
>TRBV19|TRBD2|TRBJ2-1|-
TGTGCCAGTAGTATTTTTAGCGGGTCGGGATGGGATGAGCAGTTCTTC
CASSIFSGSGWDEQFF
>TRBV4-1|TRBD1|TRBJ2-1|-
TGCGCCAGCAGCCTCAGGGACAGGGGGACGGATGAGCAGTTCTTC
CASSLRDRGTDEQFF
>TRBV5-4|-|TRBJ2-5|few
TGTGCCAGCAGCTTGGCGGCTAATGCACAAGAGACCCAGTACTTC
CASSLAANAQETQYF
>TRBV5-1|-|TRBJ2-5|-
TGCGCCAGCAGCCTGGGTGGGGGGCGTGAAGAGACCCAGTACTTC
CASSLGGGREETQYF